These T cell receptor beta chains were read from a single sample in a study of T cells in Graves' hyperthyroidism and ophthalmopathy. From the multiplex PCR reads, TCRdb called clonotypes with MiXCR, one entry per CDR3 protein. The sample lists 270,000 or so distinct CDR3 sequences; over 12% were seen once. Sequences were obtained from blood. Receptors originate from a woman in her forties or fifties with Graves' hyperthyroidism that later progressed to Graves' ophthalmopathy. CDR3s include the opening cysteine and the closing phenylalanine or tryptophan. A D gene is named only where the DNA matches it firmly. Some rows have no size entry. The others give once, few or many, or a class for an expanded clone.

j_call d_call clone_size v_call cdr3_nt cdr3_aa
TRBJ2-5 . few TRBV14 TGTGCCAGCAGCCAATCGTACCGAGAGACCCAGTACTTC CASSQSYRETQYF
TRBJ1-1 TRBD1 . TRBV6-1 TGTGCCAGCAGTCCACTACGCGGACAGGGAACGACTGAAGCTTTCTTT CASSPLRGQGTTEAFF
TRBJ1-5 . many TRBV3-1 TGTGCCAGCAGCCGGGGGAGGACAGGCAATCAGCCCCAGCATTTT CASSRGRTGNQPQHF
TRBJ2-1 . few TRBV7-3 TGTGCCAGCAGCTCCGGGGATTACAATGAGCAGTTCTTC CASSSGDYNEQFF
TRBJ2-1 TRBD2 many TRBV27 TGTGCCAGCACCAAAGTAGCGGGAGGGAGCGCTGAGCAGTTCTTC CASTKVAGGSAEQFF
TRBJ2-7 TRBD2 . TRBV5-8 TGTGCCAGCAGCTTGGTGTGGACTAGTGACGACGAGCAGTACTTC CASSLVWTSDDEQYF
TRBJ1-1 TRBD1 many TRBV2 TGTGCCAGCAGTAGTGTAGTGGGACAGGGGTTGAACACTGAAGCTTTCTTT CASSSVVGQGLNTEAFF
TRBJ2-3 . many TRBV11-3 TGTGCCAGCAGCCACCGGGTCACAGATACGCAGTATTTT CASSHRVTDTQYF
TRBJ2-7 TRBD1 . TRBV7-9 TGTGCCAGCAGCGCCCAACAGGGGGAGCAGTACTTC CASSAQQGEQYF
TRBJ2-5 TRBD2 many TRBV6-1 TGTGCCAGCAGTGAATTCCCCCCGGGACTAGCGGGATCTAATAGGAGAGAGACCCAGTACTTC CASSEFPPGLAGSNRRETQYF
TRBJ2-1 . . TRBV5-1 TGCGCCAGCAGCTTGCGGGTCCCTAGTCAGAGCTCCTACAATGAGCAGTTCTTC CASSLRVPSQSSYNEQFF
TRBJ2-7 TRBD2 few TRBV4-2 TGTGCCAGCAGCCAACCTAGAGGAACTAGCGACATCTACGAGCAGTACTTC CASSQPRGTSDIYEQYF
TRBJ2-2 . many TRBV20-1 TGCAGTGCTACCAGATTGGAAGCCGGGGAGCTGTTTTTT CSATRLEAGELFF
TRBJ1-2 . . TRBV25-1 TGTGCCAGCAGTCCCGGGTATTCCGGCGGCTATGGCTACACCTTC CASSPGYSGGYGYTF
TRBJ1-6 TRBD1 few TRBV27 TGTGCCAGCACCCCGGGACAGGCTCCTAATTCACCCCTCCACTTT CASTPGQAPNSPLHF
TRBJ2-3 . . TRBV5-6 TGTGCCAGCAGCCCCCGGGGGCCCACAGATACGCAGTATTTT CASSPRGPTDTQYF
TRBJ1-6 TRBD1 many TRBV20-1 TGCAGTGCTACCCCGGACAGGGATTCACCCCTCCACTTT CSATPDRDSPLHF
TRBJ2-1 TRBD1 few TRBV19 TGTGCCAGTAGTGAGAGACAGGGGAACAATGAGCAGTTCTTC CASSERQGNNEQFF